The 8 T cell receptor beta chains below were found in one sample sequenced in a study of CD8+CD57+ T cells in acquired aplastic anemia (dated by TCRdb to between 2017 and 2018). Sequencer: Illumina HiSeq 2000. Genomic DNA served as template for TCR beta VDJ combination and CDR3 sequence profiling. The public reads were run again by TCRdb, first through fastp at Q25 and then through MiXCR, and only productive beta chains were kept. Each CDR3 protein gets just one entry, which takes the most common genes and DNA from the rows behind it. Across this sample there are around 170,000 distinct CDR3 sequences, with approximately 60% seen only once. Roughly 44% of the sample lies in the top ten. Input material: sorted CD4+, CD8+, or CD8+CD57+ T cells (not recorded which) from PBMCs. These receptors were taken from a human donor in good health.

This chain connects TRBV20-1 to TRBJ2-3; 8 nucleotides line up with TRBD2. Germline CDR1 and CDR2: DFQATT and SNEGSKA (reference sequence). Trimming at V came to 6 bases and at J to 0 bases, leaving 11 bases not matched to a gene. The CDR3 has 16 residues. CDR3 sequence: CSAHYSGTRSTDTQYF. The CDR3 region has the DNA TGCAGTGCCCATTATAGCGGGACTCGCAGCACAGATACGCAGTATTTT.

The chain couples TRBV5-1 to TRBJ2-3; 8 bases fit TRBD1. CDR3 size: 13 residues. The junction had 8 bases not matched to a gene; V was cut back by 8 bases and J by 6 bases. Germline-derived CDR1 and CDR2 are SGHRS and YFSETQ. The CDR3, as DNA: TGCGCCAGTTGGGGACAGGACCTGGATACGCAGTATTTT. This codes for CASWGQDLDTQYF.

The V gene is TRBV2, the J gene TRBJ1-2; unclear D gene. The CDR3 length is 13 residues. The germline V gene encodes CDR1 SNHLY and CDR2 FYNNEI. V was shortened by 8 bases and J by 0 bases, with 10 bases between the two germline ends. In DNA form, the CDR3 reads TGTGCCAGCCGTCCGGGTACTAACTATGGCTACACCTTC. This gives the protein CASRPGTNYGYTF.

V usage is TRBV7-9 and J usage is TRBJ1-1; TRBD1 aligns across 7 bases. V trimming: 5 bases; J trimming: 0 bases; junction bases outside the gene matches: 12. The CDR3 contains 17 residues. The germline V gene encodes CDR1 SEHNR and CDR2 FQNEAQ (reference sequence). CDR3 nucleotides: TGTGCCAGCAGCCCCGAACCGGGACAGTTAATGAACACTGAAGCTTTCTTT. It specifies CASSPEPGQLMNTEAFF.

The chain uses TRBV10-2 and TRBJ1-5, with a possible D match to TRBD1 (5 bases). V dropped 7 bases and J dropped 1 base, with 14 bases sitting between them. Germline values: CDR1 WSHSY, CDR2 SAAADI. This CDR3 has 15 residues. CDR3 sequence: CASTPGQGSNQPQHF. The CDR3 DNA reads TGCGCCAGCACTCCAGGGCAGGGAAGCAATCAGCCCCAGCATTTT.

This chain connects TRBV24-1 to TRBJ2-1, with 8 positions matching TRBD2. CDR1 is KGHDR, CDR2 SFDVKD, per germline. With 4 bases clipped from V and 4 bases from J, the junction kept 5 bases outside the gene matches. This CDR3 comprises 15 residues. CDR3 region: CATSELSGKYNEQFF. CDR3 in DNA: TGTGCCACCAGTGAGCTTAGCGGGAAATACAATGAGCAGTTCTTC.

Here the CDR3 reads CASSLSPIGGYTF. Written as DNA, the CDR3 is TGTGCCAGCAGCTTAAGCCCGATCGGAGGCTACACCTTC. The rearrangement uses TRBV7-3 and TRBJ1-2, with D hard to call. The CDR3 sequence is 13 residues long. V dropped 1 base and J dropped 8 bases, with 11 bases sitting between them. The germline CDR1 and CDR2 sequences are SGHTA and FQGTGA.

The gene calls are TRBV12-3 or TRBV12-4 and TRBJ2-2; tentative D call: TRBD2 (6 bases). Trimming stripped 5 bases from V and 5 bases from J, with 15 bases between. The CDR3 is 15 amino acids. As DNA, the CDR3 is TGTGCCAGCAGTCCGCCGGAGGGATGGACCGGGGAGCTGTTTTTT. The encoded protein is CASSPPEGWTGELFF.